This T cell receptor (beta chain) appears in the sequencing data of a study of shared clonotypes between healthy human individuals. Overall study findings and caveats: The low donor count limited represented genetic and exposure-history diversity.

A word on this clone: Its target is unknown.

Some clones are missing from TCRdb's copy, which holds only in-frame ones; the method was immunoSEQ multiplex PCR. The sample includes fewer than 1.4 million clones, around 78% of them seen just once. Deletions cut 3 bases from V and 5 bases from J, with 10 bases between. Germline V gene sequence: CDR1 KGHSH, CDR2 LQKENI. CDR3 length: 13 amino acids. The sequenced material came from memory CD4+ T cells from PBMCs. Subset denoted: CD45RA-negative fraction. The genes are TRBV18 and TRBJ1-1; D not resolved. The receptor was derived from a man aged 18 to 30 in good health. Some clones in this sample may be carry-over from other donors' samples. CDR3 coding DNA: TGTGCCAGCTCACCGAGAAGTGAGACTGAAGCTTTCTTT. Its protein is CASSPRSETEAFF.